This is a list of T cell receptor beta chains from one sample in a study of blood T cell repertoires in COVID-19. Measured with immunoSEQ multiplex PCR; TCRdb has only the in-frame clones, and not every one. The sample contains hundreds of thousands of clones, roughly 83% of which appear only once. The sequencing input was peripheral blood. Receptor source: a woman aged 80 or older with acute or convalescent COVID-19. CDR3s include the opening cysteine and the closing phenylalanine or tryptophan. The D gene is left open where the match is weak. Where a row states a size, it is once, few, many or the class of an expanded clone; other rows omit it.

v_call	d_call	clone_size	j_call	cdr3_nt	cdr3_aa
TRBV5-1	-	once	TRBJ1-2	TGCGCCAGCAGCGTGGACAGAAGGGGCGGCTATGGCTACACCTTC	CASSVDRRGGYGYTF
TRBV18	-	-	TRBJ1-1	TGTGCCAGCTCAGCTTCCCGGGCAGGGGTCCTCATGGACACTGAAGCTTTCTTT	CASSASRAGVLMDTEAFF
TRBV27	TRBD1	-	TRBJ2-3	TGTGCCAGCAGTCCCCGAGGACAGGGAGATACGCAGTATTTT	CASSPRGQGDTQYF
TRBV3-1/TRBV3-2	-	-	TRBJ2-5	TGTGCCAGCAGCCAAGGGGAGAAAGGGGAGACCCAGTACTTC	CASSQGEKGETQYF
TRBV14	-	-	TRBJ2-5	TGTGCCAGCAGCCGCTGGACTGAACAAGAGACCCAGTACTTC	CASSRWTEQETQYF
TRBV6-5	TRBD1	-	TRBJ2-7	TGTGCCAGCAGTTACCGCGGGACAGGGTCCTACGAGCAGTACTTC	CASSYRGTGSYEQYF
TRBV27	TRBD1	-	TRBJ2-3	TGTGCCAGCAGTTTATCGGCAAGGGACAGAGATACGCAGTATTTT	CASSLSARDRDTQYF
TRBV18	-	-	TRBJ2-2	TGTGCCAGCTCACCACCGGGAGACCTGGCCACCGGGGAGCTGTTTTTT	CASSPPGDLATGELFF
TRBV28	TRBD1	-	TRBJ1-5	TGTGCCAGCAGTTTAGGAGGGGGCATTGGCAATCAGCCCCAGCATTTT	CASSLGGGIGNQPQHF
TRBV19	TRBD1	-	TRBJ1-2	TGTGCCAGTAGTTCCTTCGGACAGGCGTCCAACTATGGCTACACCTTC	CASSSFGQASNYGYTF